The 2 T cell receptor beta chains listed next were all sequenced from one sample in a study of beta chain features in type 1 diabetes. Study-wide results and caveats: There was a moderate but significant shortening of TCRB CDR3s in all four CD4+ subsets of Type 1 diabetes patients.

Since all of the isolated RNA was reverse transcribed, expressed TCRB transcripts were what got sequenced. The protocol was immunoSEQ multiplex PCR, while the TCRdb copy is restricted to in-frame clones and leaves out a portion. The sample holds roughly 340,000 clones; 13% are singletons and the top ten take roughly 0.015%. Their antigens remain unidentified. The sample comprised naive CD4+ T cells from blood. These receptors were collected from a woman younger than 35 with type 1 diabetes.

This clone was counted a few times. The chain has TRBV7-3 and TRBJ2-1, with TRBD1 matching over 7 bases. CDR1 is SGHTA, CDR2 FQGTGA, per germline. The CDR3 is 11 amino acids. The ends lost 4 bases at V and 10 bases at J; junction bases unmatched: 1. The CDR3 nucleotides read TGTGCCAGCAGCTCCAGGGGGGAGCAGTTCTTC. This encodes CASSSRGEQFF.

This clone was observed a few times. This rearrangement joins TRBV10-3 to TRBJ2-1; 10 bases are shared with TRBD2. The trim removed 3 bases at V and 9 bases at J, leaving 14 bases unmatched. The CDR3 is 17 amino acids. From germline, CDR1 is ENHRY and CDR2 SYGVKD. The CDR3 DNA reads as TGTGCCATCAGTGATGGGGGGCTCGGGACTAGCGCTGGTGAGCAGTTCTTC. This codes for CAISDGGLGTSAGEQFF.